A selection of T cell receptor beta chains follows, all from one sample in a study of blood T cell repertoires in COVID-19. TCRdb keeps only in-frame clones here, not all; method: immunoSEQ multiplex PCR. The repertoire has about 280,000 clones, about 80% of them found once; the top ten carry around a tenth. Sequenced sample: peripheral blood. The receptors originated from a woman between 50 and 59 years old who had recovered from COVID-19. The CDR3 runs from the conserved cysteine through the conserved F or W. D genes are given only for firm matches. For some rows the clone size is stated as once, few or many, or as a class when expanded; others skip it.

TRBV9	NA	TRBJ2-3	NA	CASSVVFTDTQYF
TRBV28	TRBD2	TRBJ2-3	NA	CASSRGLAGGGDTQYF
TRBV11-2	TRBD2	TRBJ2-7	NA	CASSLDPSGSDEQYF
TRBV18	NA	TRBJ1-2	NA	CASSLQQSNYGYTF
TRBV28	NA	TRBJ1-5	NA	CASRSPLEPQHF
TRBV27	TRBD1	TRBJ2-3	NA	CASSLFPTGPDTQYF
TRBV6-2/TRBV6-3	TRBD1	TRBJ2-1	once	CASSQPGQGNNEQFF
TRBV27	TRBD2	TRBJ2-1	NA	CASSRIPGLAGYLYNEQFF
TRBV9	TRBD2	TRBJ2-3	NA	CASSGGGATDTQYF
TRBV6-4	TRBD2	TRBJ2-2	NA	CASRPGLGAGELFF
TRBV7-2	NA	TRBJ2-1	NA	CASSTLSDNEQFF
TRBV24-1	TRBD1	TRBJ1-2	NA	CATSVGTGYGYTF
TRBV9	TRBD2	TRBJ2-7	few	CASSRGGEQYF
TRBV28	NA	TRBJ1-2	few	CASSLSGAGFYGYTF
TRBV7-9	NA	TRBJ1-2	NA	CANDWAGASGYTF
TRBV4-2	NA	TRBJ1-3	NA	CASSFYKGGQSSGNTIYF
TRBV24-1	NA	TRBJ2-7	NA	CATSDQPGSGEQYF
TRBV4-3	NA	TRBJ1-2	NA	CASSQERTGRVGGYTF
TRBV30	NA	TRBJ2-6	NA	CAWSEQGANVLTF
TRBV7-2	NA	TRBJ1-2	NA	CASRLGGGRLYYGYTF
TRBV7-2	NA	TRBJ1-4	NA	CASSLKVGNEKLFF
TRBV19	NA	TRBJ2-4	NA	CASSTGVHKNIQYF
TRBV11-2	NA	TRBJ2-7	NA	CASSSMSYEQYF
TRBV21-1	NA	TRBJ2-7	few	CASSNSRQGMDNYEQYF
TRBV19	NA	TRBJ2-7	NA	CASSEDRTTYEQYF
TRBV7-2	TRBD1	TRBJ2-7	NA	CASSLFPSGTAGGEQYF
TRBV5-4	NA	TRBJ2-7	NA	CASGQTGGSYEQYF
TRBV19	NA	TRBJ1-2	NA	CACRGARGIGYGYTF
TRBV9	TRBD1	TRBJ1-1	NA	CASSVGPGQGTENTEAFF
TRBV7-9	TRBD1	TRBJ2-5	NA	CASRDIPGQGLKETQYF
TRBV19	NA	TRBJ1-5	NA	CASSIAGLGQPQHF
TRBV7-2	TRBD1	TRBJ1-1	NA	CASSFVAGGTEAFF
TRBV3-1/TRBV3-2	TRBD1	TRBJ2-1	NA	CASSPDRASYNEQFF
TRBV28	NA	TRBJ1-3	NA	CASSLTGGGNTIYF
TRBV3-1/TRBV3-2	NA	TRBJ1-3	once	CASSEVGWAELANTIYF
TRBV14	TRBD1	TRBJ1-3	NA	CASSRRDRAVNTIYF
TRBV4-3	TRBD1	TRBJ2-7	NA	CASSQGQGTYEQYF
TRBV20-1	TRBD1	TRBJ1-5	NA	CSASPGQGGQPQHF
TRBV2	NA	TRBJ1-5	NA	CASSELEDQPQHF
TRBV6-5	NA	TRBJ1-5	NA	CASRPTDQPQHF
TRBV5-1	TRBD1	TRBJ2-7	NA	CASSWGQGTYEQYF
TRBV19	NA	TRBJ1-2	NA	CASRLEGRFANYGYTF
TRBV23-1	NA	TRBJ1-6	NA	CASSPPRSHSSLHF
TRBV28	NA	TRBJ1-2	NA	CASSSGQSYGYTF
TRBV7-6	NA	TRBJ1-6	NA	CASSLALAGGNSPLHF
TRBV9	TRBD1	TRBJ2-2	NA	CASSPNGQGQGIMHTGELFF
TRBV7-2	NA	TRBJ1-6	NA	CASSLGGHSPLHF
TRBV5-5	NA	TRBJ2-7	once	CASSFGQSEQYF
TRBV7-3	NA	TRBJ2-3	NA	CASSRTMGDTQYF
TRBV6-6	TRBD1	TRBJ2-1	NA	CASRDTGQGMNEQFF
TRBV7-9	NA	TRBJ1-1	NA	CASSGGLGSTEAFF
TRBV3-1/TRBV3-2	TRBD2	TRBJ2-7	NA	CASSQVLGLAGEQYF
TRBV30	NA	TRBJ1-3	NA	CACEQGTGNTIYF